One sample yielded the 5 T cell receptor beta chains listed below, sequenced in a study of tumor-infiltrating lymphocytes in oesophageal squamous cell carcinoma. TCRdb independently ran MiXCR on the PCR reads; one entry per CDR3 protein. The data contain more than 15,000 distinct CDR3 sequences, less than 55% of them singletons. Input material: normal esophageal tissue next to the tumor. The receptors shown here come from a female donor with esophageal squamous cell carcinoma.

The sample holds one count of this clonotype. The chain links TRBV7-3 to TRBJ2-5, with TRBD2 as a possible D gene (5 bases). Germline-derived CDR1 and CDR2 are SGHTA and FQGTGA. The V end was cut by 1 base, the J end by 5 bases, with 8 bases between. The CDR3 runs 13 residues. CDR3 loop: CASSLNRGETQYF. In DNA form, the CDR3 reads TGTGCCAGCAGCTTAAATCGAGGGGAGACCCAGTACTTC.

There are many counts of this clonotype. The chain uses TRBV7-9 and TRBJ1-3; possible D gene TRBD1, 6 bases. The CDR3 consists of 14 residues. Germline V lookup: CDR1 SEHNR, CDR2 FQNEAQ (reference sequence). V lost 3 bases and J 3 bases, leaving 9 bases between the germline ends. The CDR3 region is CASSFRDIGNTIYF. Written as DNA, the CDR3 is TGTGCCAGCAGCTTCCGGGACATTGGAAACACCATATATTTT.

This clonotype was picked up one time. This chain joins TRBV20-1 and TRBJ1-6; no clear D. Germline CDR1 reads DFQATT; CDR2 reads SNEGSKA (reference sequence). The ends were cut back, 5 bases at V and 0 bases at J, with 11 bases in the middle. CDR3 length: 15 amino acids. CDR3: CSAPGASSYNSPLHF. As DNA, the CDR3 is TGCAGTGCTCCCGGCGCGAGCTCCTATAATTCACCCCTCCACTTT.

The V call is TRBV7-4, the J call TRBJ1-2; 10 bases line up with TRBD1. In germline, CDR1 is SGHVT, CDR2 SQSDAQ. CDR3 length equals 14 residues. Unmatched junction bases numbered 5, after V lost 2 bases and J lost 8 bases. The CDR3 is CASSLLTGGNGYTF. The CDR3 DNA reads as TGTGCCAGCAGCTTACTGACAGGGGGCAACGGCTACACCTTC.

CDR3 region: CASSYVIEQYF. Here the CDR3 DNA reads TGTGCCAGCAGTTACGTCATCGAGCAGTACTTC. The chain links TRBV6-6 to TRBJ2-5; D is unresolved. The assigned J gene may be wrong: the sequence end matches TRBJ2-7 better. The CDR3 is made up of 11 amino acids. Germline V CDR1 and CDR2: MNHNY, SVGAGI (reference sequence).